The present T cell receptor (beta chain) was sequenced within a study of T cell changes during pregnancy in multiple sclerosis. The protocol was immunoSEQ multiplex PCR, while the TCRdb copy is restricted to in-frame clones and leaves out a portion. Here the sample spans roughly 110,000 clones, under 95% being singletons. The sample holds one count of this clone. Per the germline V gene, CDR1 is LNHNV and CDR2 is YYDKDF (reference sequence). V lost 1 base, J lost 4 bases, and 4 bases lay in between. CDR3 length equals 12 residues. Sequencing was performed on peripheral blood, taken after pregnancy. This sequence originates from a female donor with multiple sclerosis, enrolled in a pregnancy study. This chain connects TRBV15 to TRBJ2-5; D is uncertain. The CDR3 here is CATSRGPETQYF. CDR3 nucleotide sequence: TGTGCCACCAGCAGAGGGCCAGAGACCCAGTACTTC.